This TCR beta chain was recovered during a study of T cell responses to AZD1222 COVID-19 vaccine. The overall study: Investigators merged groups given second doses at roughly 4 or roughly 12 weeks. Study-level findings and limits: Possibly, clonal diversity was underestimated; donors were largely white British and included more females.

Concerning this clone: Antigen: not known.

V lost 2 bases, J lost 7 bases, and 8 bases stayed unmatched. The CDR3 length is 15 residues. Germline V lookup: CDR1 MNHEY, CDR2 SVGEGT. Profiled with immunoSEQ multiplex PCR; TCRdb holds only in-frame clones, not every one. The table records approximately 100,000 clones, 88% of them present only once. Sequencing was performed on peripheral blood, taken on day 0 of AZD1222 vaccination. The rearrangement links TRBV6-2 or TRBV6-3 to TRBJ2-1; TRBD2 agrees at 7 bases. The clonotype originates from an adult in good health. Here the CDR3 DNA reads TGTGCCAGCAGTTACGGGGGGAGGGCCCAAAATGAGCAGTTCTTC. As protein: CASSYGGRAQNEQFF.